This T cell receptor (beta chain) was sequenced in a study of sequential checkpoint blockade in melanoma. Study at large: After both sequences, patients received maintenance nivolumab. After nivolumab or ipilimumab alone, roughly 20 patients had week-13 rebiopsies.

Sequencing used immunoSEQ multiplex PCR; TCRdb keeps in-frame clones, though not all of them. Here the sample spans 1,500 or so clones, less than 25% being singletons. Germline V gene data show CDR1 as SQVTM and CDR2 as ANQGSEA. CDR3 length equals 12 residues. With V trimmed by 5 bases and J by 5 bases, 6 bases remained unmatched. On this clone itself: What it binds is unknown.

Study conclusions and caveats: PD-L1 staining and CD8+ counts, not mutational load, tracked tumor T-cell clonality.

Treatment noted: randomized to nivolumab then ipilimumab (arm A) or the reverse (arm B). DNA-damaging chemotherapy had not been given to any patient beforehand. The sequence was collected from a human donor with melanoma. The sequenced sample was tumor tissue (inferred from file names), obtained from a patient given nivolumab and ipilimumab in sequence. This sequence joins TRBV29-1 and TRBJ2-7; TRBD2 agrees at 7 bases. In DNA form, the CDR3 reads TGCAGCGTTACCCATGGGGGGGACGAGCAGTACTTC. Protein: CSVTHGGDEQYF.